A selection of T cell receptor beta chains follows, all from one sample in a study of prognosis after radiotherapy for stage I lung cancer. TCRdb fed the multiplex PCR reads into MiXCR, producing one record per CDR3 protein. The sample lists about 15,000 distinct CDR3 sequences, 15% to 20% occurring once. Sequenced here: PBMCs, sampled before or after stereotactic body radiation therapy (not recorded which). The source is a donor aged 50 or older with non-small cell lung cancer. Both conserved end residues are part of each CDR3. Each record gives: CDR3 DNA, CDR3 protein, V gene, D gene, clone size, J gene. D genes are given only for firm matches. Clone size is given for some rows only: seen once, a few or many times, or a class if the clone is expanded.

CDR3 DNA: TGTGCCAGCACCCAAGAGACCCAGTACTTC
CDR3 protein: CASTQETQYF
V gene: TRBV18
D gene: -
clone size: many
J gene: TRBJ2-5

CDR3 DNA: TGTGCCAGCAGTTACTCGTCTGCCTATGGCTACACCTTC
CDR3 protein: CASSYSSAYGYTF
V gene: TRBV6-5
D gene: -
clone size: many
J gene: TRBJ1-2

CDR3 DNA: TGTGCCAGCAGTGCACTAGCGGGACTCTACAATGGGCAGTTCTTC
CDR3 protein: CASSALAGLYNGQFF
V gene: TRBV6-1
D gene: TRBD2
clone size: many
J gene: TRBJ2-1

CDR3 DNA: TGTGCCTGGACCGGAACAGGGGTCACTGGAAACACCATATATTTT
CDR3 protein: CAWTGTGVTGNTIYF
V gene: TRBV30
D gene: TRBD1
clone size: many
J gene: TRBJ1-3

CDR3 DNA: TGTGCCAGCAGTCAGACAGGGGCAGGAGATGAGCAGTTCTTC
CDR3 protein: CASSQTGAGDEQFF
V gene: TRBV28
D gene: TRBD1
clone size: many
J gene: TRBJ2-1

CDR3 DNA: TGCGCCAGCAGTCGGGTAATGAACACTGAAGCTTTCTTT
CDR3 protein: CASSRVMNTEAFF
V gene: TRBV10-2
D gene: -
clone size: many
J gene: TRBJ1-1

CDR3 DNA: TGCGCCAGCAGCCAGGGCCAGTACTATGGCTACACCTTC
CDR3 protein: CASSQGQYYGYTF
V gene: TRBV4-3
D gene: -
clone size: many
J gene: TRBJ1-2

CDR3 DNA: TGTGCCAGCAGTGGAGACACACTCTCCTACGAGCAGTACTTC
CDR3 protein: CASSGDTLSYEQYF
V gene: TRBV2
D gene: -
clone size: many
J gene: TRBJ2-7

CDR3 DNA: TGTGCCAGCAGCTTATCGGGACAGGGCACAGATACGCAGTATTTT
CDR3 protein: CASSLSGQGTDTQYF
V gene: TRBV7-6
D gene: TRBD1
clone size: many
J gene: TRBJ2-3

CDR3 DNA: TGTGCCAGCAGCCGTGACAGGGAGTTTGGCTACACCTTC
CDR3 protein: CASSRDREFGYTF
V gene: TRBV6-1
D gene: TRBD1
clone size: -
J gene: TRBJ1-2

CDR3 DNA: TGTGCCAGCAGTGTAACCAGGGAAGCCAATGAGCAGTTCTTC
CDR3 protein: CASSVTREANEQFF
V gene: TRBV2
D gene: -
clone size: many
J gene: TRBJ2-1

CDR3 DNA: TGTGCCATCAGAAGTACAGGGATAATGGGCTACACCTTC
CDR3 protein: CAIRSTGIMGYTF
V gene: TRBV25-1
D gene: -
clone size: -
J gene: TRBJ1-2